What follows describes a single T cell receptor (beta chain). The antigen remains unidentified. The primer mix had 60 Vbeta and 13 Jbeta primers. Generated by immunoSEQ multiplex PCR, the TCRdb table keeps only in-frame clones and is missing some. Among about 130,000 clones listed, under 85% were seen once. The data originate from a study of cytomegalovirus exposure and HLA in healthy donors. Overall study: Of the donors genotyped, approximately 400 in all, around 76% fell in the Caucasian-associated ancestry cluster. Study observations and caveats: Roughly even sequencing depth across donors was the assumption behind the presence/absence analyses. Segments of the TCR beta V type were, in most cases, productive about 90% or about 30% of the time in an earlier analysis.

Each donor was healthy, and each was a bone marrow donor. CDR1 is ENHRY and CDR2 is SYGVKD in the germline V gene. The CDR3 is made up of 13 amino acids. The V end lost 8 bases, the J end lost 6 bases, and 15 bases lay between the germline ends. The TCR comes from a woman in her forties or fifties in good health and CMV-seropositive. The genes are TRBV10-3 and TRBJ2-3; D not resolved. Sequencing was done on a sample of PBMCs. CDR3 bases: TGTGCCATCGCACTCGGTCCCGCGGATACGCAGTATTTT. Its protein is CAIALGPADTQYF.